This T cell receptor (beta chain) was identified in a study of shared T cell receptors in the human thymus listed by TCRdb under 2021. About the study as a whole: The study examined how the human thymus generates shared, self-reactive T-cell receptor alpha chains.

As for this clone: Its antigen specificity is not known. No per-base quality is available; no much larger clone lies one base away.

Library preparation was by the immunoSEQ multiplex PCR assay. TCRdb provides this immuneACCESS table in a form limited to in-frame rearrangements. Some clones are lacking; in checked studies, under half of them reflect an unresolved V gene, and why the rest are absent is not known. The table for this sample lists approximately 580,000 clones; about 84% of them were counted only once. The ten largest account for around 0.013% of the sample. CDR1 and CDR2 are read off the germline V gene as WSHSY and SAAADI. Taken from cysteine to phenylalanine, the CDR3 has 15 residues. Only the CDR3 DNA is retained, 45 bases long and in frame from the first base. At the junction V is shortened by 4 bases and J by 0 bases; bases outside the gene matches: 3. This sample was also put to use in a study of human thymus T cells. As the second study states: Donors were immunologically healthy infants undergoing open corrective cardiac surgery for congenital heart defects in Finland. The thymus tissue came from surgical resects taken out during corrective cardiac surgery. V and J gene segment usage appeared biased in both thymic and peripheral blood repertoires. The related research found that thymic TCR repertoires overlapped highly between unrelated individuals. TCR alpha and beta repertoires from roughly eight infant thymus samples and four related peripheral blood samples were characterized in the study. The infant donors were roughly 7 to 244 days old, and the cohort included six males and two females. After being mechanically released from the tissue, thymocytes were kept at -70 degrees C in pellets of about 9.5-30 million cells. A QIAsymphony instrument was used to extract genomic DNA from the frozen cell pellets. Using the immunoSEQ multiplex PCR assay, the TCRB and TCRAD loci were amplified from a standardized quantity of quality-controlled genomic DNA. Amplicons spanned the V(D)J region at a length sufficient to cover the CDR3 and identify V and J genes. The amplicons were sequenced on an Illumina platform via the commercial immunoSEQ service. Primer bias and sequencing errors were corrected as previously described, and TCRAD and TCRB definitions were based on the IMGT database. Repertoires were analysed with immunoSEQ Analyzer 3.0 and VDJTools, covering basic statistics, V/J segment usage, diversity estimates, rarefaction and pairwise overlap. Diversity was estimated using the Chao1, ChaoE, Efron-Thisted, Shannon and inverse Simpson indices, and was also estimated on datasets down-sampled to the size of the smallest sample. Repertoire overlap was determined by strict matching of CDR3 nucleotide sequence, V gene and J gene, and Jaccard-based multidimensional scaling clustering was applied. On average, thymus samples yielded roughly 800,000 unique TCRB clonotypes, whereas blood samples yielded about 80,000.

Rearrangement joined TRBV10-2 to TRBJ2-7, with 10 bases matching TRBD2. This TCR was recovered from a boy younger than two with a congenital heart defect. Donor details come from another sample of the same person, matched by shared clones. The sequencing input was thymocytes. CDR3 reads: CASSGTSGYSYEQYF. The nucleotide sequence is TGCGCCAGCAGTGGGACTAGCGGTTACTCCTACGAGCAGTACTTC.